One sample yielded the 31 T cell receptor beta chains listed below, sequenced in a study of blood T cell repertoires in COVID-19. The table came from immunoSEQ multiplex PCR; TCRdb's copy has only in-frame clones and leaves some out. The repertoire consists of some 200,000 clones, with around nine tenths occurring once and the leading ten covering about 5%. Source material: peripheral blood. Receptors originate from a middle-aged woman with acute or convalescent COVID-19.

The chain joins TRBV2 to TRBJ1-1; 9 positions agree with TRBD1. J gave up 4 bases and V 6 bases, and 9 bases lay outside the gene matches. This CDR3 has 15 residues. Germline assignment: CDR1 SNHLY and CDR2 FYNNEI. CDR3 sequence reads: CASSQTGGAVTEAFF. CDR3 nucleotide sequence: TGTGCCAGCAGCCAAACAGGGGGCGCGGTCACTGAAGCTTTCTTT. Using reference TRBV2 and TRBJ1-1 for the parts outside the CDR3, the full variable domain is EPEVTQTPSHQVTQMGQEVILRCVPISNHLYFYWYRQILGQKVEFLVSFYNNEISEKSEIFDDQFSVERPDGSNFTLKIRSTKLEDSAMYFCASSQTGGAVTEAFFGQGTRLTVV.

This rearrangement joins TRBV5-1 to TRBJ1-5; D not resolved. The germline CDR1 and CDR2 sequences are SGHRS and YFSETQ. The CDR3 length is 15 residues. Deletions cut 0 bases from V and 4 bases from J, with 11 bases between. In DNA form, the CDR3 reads TGCGCCAGCAGCTTGGCCGGACTTTTTAATCAGCCCCAGCATTTT. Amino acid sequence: CASSLAGLFNQPQHF. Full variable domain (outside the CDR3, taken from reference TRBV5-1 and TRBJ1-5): KAGVTQTPRYLIKTRGQQVTLSCSPISGHRSVSWYQQTPGQGLQFLFEYFSETQRNKGNFPGRFSGRQFSNSRSEMNVSTLELGDSALYLCASSLAGLFNQPQHFGDGTRLSIL.

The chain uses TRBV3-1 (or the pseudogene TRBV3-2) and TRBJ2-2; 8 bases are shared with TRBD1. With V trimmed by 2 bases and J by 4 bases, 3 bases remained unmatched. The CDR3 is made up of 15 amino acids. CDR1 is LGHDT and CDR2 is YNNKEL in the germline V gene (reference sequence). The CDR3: CASSQKDRVTGELFF. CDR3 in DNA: TGTGCCAGCAGCCAAAAGGACAGGGTCACCGGGGAGCTGTTTTTT.

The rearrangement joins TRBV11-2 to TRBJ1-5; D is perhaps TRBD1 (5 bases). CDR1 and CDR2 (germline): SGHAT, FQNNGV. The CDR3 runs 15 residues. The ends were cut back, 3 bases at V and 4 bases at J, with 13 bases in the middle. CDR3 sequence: CASSLGSTGNQPQHF. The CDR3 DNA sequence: TGTGCCAGCAGCTTGGGTAGTACAGGAAATCAGCCCCAGCATTTT. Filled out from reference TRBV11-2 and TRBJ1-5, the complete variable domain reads EAGVAQSPRYKIIEKRQSVAFWCNPISGHATLYWYQQILGQGPKLLIQFQNNGVVDDSQLPKDRFSAERLKGVDSTLKIQPAKLEDSAVYLCASSLGSTGNQPQHFGDGTRLSIL.

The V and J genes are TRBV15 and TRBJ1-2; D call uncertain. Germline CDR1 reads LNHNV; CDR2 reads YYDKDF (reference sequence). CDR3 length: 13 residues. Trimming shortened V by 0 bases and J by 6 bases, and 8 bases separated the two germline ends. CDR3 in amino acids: CATSRDGGNGYTF. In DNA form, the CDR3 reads TGTGCCACCAGCAGAGATGGCGGGAATGGCTACACCTTC.

The CDR3 nucleotides are TGTGCCAGCAGCTTTACAGGGCGGTCCCCCTACAATGAGCAGTTCTTC. This gives the protein CASSFTGRSPYNEQFF. This chain joins TRBV7-2 and TRBJ2-1, with D tentatively TRBD1 (6 bases). This CDR3 comprises 16 residues. V gave up 3 bases and J gave up 2 bases, with 14 bases separating them. The germline gives CDR1 SGHTA, CDR2 FQGNSA.

The CDR3 coding sequence is TGCGCCAGCAGTGAGTCGGGTTGGGCAGATGAAGCTTTCTTT. Translation gives CASSESGWADEAFF. This rearrangement joins TRBV10-1 to TRBJ1-1; D call uncertain. The CDR3 length is 14 residues. The germline V gene has CDR1 WNHNN and CDR2 SYGVQD (reference sequence). Trimming stripped 0 bases from V and 7 bases from J, with 12 bases between.

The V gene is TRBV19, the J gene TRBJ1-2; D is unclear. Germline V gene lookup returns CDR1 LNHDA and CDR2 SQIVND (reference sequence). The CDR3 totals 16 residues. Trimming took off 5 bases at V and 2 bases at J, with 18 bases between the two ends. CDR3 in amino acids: CASSRLFGRGNYGYTF. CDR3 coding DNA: TGTGCCAGTAGTCGTCTTTTTGGGAGAGGGAACTATGGCTACACCTTC.

The CDR3 loop is CASAVPTSGGAKDTGELFF. The CDR3 bases are TGTGCCAGCGCTGTCCCCACTAGCGGGGGGGCCAAGGACACCGGGGAGCTGTTTTTT. V is TRBV2 and J is TRBJ2-2; TRBD2 matches 13 bases. This CDR3 contains 19 residues. The V segment lost 8 bases and the J segment 3 bases; nucleotides outside the gene matches: 15. CDR1 and CDR2 (germline): SNHLY, FYNNEI.

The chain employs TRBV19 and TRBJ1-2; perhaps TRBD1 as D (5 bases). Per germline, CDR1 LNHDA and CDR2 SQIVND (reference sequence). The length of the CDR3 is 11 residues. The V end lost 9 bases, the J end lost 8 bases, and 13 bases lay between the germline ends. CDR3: CASEAGNGYTF. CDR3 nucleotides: TGTGCCAGCGAAGCAGGGAACGGCTACACCTTC.

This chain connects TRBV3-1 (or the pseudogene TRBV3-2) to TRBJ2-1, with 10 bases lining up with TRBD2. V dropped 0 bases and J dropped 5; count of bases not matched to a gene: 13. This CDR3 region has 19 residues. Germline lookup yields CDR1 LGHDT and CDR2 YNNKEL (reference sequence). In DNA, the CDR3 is TGTGCCAGCAGCCAAGATCTTGAGCGGGGGGGGCCCCTGAACAATGAGCAGTTCTTC. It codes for CASSQDLERGGPLNNEQFF.

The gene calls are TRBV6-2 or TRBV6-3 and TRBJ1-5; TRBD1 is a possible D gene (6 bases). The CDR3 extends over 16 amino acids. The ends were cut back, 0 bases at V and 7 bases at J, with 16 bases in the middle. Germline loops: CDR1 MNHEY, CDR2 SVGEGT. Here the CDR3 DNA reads TGTGCCAGCAGTTACTCCCGGGACAACAGGGCGCAGCCCCAGCATTTT. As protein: CASSYSRDNRAQPQHF.

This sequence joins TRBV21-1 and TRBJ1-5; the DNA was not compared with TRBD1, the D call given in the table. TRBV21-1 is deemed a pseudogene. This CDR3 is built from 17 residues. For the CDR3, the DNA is TGTGCCAGCAGCAAAGGACGGACAGGGGGCGCCCCCGGGCCCCAGCATTTT. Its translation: CASSKGRTGGAPGPQHF.

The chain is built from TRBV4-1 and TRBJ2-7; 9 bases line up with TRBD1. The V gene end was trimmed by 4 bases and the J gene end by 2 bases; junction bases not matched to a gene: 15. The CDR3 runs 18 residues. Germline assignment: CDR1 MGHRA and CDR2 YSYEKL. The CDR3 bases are TGCGCCAGCAGCCTACGAATAACCGGGACAGGGAAAACCTACGAGCAGTACGTC. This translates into CASSLRITGTGKTYEQYV.

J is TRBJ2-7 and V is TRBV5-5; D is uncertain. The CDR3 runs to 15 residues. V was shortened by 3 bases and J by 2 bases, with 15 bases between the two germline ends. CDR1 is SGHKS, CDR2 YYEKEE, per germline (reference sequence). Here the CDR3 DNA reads TGTGCCAGCAGCTACGTCGAGGAGACCCCCTACGAGCAGTACGTC. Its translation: CASSYVEETPYEQYV.

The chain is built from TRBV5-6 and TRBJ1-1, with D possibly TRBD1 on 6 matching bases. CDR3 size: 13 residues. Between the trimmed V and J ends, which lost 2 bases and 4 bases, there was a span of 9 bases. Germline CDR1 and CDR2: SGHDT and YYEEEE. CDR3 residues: CASSFGGPTEAFF. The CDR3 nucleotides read TGTGCCAGCAGCTTCGGGGGGCCCACTGAAGCTTTCTTT.

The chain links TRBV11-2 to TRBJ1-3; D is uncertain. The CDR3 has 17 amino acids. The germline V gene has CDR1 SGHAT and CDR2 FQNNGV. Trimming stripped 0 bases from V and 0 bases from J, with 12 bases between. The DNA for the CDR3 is TGTGCCAGCAGCTTAGATCTCGGACTCATCTCTGGAAACACCATATATTTT. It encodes CASSLDLGLISGNTIYF.

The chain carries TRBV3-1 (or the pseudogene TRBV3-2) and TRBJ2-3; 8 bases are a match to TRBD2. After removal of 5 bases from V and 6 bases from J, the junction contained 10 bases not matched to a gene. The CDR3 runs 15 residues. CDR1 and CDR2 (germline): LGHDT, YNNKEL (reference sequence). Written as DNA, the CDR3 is TGTGCCAGCAGCTCGGGGGGGAAGGTTGCGGATACGCAGTATTTT. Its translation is CASSSGGKVADTQYF.

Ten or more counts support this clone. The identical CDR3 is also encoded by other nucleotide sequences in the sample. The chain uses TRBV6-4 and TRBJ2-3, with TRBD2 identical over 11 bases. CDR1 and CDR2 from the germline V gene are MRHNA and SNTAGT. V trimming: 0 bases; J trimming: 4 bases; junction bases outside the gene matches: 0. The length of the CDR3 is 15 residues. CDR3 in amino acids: CASSDSSGGADTQYF. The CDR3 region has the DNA TGTGCCAGCAGTGACTCTAGCGGGGGGGCAGATACGCAGTATTTT.

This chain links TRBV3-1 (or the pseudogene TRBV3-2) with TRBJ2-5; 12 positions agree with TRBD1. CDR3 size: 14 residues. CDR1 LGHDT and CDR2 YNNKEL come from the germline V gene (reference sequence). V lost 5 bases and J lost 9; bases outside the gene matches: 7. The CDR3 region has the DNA TGTGCCAGCAGCTTCCGGGACAGGGGGCCAGCCCAGTACTTC. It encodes CASSFRDRGPAQYF.

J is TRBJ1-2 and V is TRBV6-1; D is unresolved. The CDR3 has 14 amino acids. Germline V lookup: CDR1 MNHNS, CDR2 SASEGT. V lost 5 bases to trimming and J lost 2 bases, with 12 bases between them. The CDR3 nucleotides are TGTGCCAGCAGTTATCACGAGATCAACTATGGCTACACCTTC. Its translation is CASSYHEINYGYTF.

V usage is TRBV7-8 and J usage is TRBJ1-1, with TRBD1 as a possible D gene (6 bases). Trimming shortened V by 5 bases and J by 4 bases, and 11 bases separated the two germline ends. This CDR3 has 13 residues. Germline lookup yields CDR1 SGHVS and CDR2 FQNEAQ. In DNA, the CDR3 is TGTGCCAGCAGCACAGGGCCTTCCACTGAAGCTTTCTTT. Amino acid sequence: CASSTGPSTEAFF.

In DNA, the CDR3 is TGTGCCAGCAGCCCCACGACAGGCAATAATTCACCCCTCCACTTT. This encodes CASSPTTGNNSPLHF. The chain couples TRBV11-2 to TRBJ1-6, with a weak D call TRBD1 (6 bases). CDR1 and CDR2 from the germline V gene are SGHAT and FQNNGV. V gave up 5 bases and J gave up 5 bases, with 13 bases separating them. The CDR3 is 15 residues long.

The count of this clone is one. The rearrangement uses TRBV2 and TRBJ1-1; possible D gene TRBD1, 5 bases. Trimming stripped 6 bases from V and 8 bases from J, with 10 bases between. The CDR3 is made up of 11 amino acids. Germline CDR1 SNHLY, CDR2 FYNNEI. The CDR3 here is CASSLDREAFF. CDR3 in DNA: TGTGCCAGCAGCCTAGACAGAGAAGCTTTCTTT.

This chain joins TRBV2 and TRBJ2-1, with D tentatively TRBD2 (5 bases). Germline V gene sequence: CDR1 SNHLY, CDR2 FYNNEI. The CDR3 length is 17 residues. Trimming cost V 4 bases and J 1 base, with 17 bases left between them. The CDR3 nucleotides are TGTGCCAGCAGTGCCTCTGTGGACTCCCATTCCTACAATGAGCAGTTCTTC. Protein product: CASSASVDSHSYNEQFF.

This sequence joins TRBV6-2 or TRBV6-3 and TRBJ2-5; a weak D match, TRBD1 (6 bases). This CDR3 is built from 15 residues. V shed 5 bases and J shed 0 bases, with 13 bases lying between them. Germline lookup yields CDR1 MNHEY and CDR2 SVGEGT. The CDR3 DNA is TGTGCCAGCAGTCGTCCCGACAGGTACCAAGAGACCCAGTACTTC. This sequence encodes CASSRPDRYQETQYF.

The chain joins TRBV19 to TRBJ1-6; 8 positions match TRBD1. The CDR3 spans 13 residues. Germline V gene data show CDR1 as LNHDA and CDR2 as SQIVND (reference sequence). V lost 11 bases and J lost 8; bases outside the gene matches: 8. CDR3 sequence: CAASDRVDSPLHF. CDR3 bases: TGTGCCGCGTCGGACAGGGTGGATTCACCCCTCCACTTT.

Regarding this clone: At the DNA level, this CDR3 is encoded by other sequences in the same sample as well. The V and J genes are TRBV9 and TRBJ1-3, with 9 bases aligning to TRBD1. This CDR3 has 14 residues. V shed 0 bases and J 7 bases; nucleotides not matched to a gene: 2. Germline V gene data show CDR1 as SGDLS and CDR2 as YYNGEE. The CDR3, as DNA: TGTGCCAGCAGCGTAGGTGGGACAGGGAACACCATATATTTT. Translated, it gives CASSVGGTGNTIYF.

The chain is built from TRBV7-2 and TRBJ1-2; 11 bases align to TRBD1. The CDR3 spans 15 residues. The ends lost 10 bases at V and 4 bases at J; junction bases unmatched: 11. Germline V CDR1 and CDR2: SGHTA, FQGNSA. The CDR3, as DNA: TGTGCCATCCTCCGAAGGACAGGGGGCTTCTATGGCTACACCTTC. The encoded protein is CAILRRTGGFYGYTF.

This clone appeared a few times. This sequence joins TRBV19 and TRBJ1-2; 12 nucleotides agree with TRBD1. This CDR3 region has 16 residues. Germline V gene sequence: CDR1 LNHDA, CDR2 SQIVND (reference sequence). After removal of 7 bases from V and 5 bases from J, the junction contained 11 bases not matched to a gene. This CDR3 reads CASTIRDRGRGYGYTF. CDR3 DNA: TGTGCCAGTACTATCCGGGACAGGGGGCGAGGGTATGGCTACACCTTC.

The chain's CDR3 is CATSRDPGLTVYEQYV. In DNA form, the CDR3 reads TGTGCCACCAGCAGAGATCCGGGACTAACCGTCTACGAGCAGTACGTC. The chain uses TRBV15 and TRBJ2-7, with 7 positions matching TRBD2. The CDR3 loop spans 16 amino acids. V lost 0 bases, J lost 3 bases, and 8 bases stayed unmatched. The germline V gene encodes CDR1 LNHNV and CDR2 YYDKDF (reference sequence).